What follows are 20 T cell receptor beta chains derived from one specimen sequenced in a study of OX40 agonist ivuxolimab in advanced cancers. Produced via immunoSEQ multiplex PCR; TCRdb's table is partial and in-frame only. The sample has 66,000 or so clones, 80% to 85% seen once. Sequences were derived from CD4+ or CD8+ T cells sorted from blood, sampled in a trial of the OX40 agonist ivuxolimab. The receptors were gathered from an adult with an advanced solid tumor such as melanoma, head and neck, liver or kidney cancer.

The rearrangement joins TRBV10-3 to TRBJ1-5; TRBD1 aligns across 8 bases. CDR1 and CDR2 from the germline V gene are ENHRY and SYGVKD. The CDR3 is 17 amino acids. V lost 3 bases to trimming and J lost 1 base; unmatched junction nucleotides: 8. DNA of the CDR3: TGTGCCATCAGTGATTCAAACAGGGGGTTGAGCAATCAGCCCCAGCATTTT. Translated, it gives CAISDSNRGLSNQPQHF.

J is TRBJ1-1 and V is TRBV29-1; no clear D. Germline CDR1 and CDR2: SQVTM and ANQGSEA. CDR3 size: 14 residues. V lost 2 bases and J 3 bases, leaving 13 bases between the germline ends. CDR3 nucleotide sequence: TGCAGCGTTGAACTGGACCCGGGGTACACTGAAGCTTTCTTT. As protein: CSVELDPGYTEAFF.

The J gene is TRBJ1-2, the V gene TRBV7-9; 7 nucleotides match TRBD1. The CDR3 runs to 14 residues. Trimming cost V 5 bases and J 0 bases; bases outside gene matches: 3. The germline V gene encodes CDR1 SEHNR and CDR2 FQNEAQ (reference sequence). CDR3 DNA: TGTGCCAGCAGCCCGACAGGGACTAACTATGGCTACACCTTC. Encoded protein: CASSPTGTNYGYTF.

V usage is TRBV5-8 and J usage is TRBJ1-6; 8 bases fit TRBD1. The junction had 5 bases not matched to a gene; V was cut back by 2 bases and J by 10 bases. The CDR3 length is 14 residues. In germline, CDR1 is SGHTS, CDR2 YDEGEE. DNA of the CDR3: TGTGCCAGCAGCTTCTCTACAGGGGGATCACCCCTCCACTTT. It is translated as CASSFSTGGSPLHF.

The J gene is TRBJ2-7, the V gene TRBV18; no firm D call. Germline CDR1 KGHSH, CDR2 LQKENI. The CDR3 totals 13 residues. V gave up 4 bases and J gave up 2 bases, with 9 bases separating them. This CDR3 reads CASSRDQTYEQYF. The CDR3 DNA sequence: TGTGCCAGCTCACGGGATCAGACCTACGAGCAGTACTTC.

In its sample, this clone was seen a few times. J is TRBJ2-7 and V is TRBV5-1; D possibly uses TRBD1 or TRBD2 (5 bases each). The CDR3 has 13 residues. Per the germline V gene, CDR1 is SGHRS and CDR2 is YFSETQ. Trimming left V 6 bases short and J 2 bases short, with 12 bases between. The CDR3 region has the DNA TGCGCCAGCAATCGGGACGGCCCCTACGAGCAGTACTTC. Translation gives CASNRDGPYEQYF.

The chain couples TRBV29-1 to TRBJ2-2; the D is unclear. CDR1 and CDR2 (germline): SQVTM, ANQGSEA. Trimming shortened V by 4 bases and J by 2 bases, and 2 bases separated the two germline ends. The CDR3 loop spans 11 amino acids. The CDR3 nucleotides read TGCAGCGTTGCTAACACCGGGGAGCTGTTTTTT. The encoded protein is CSVANTGELFF.

The V call is TRBV5-4, the J call TRBJ2-1; TRBD2 agrees at 8 bases. Unmatched junction bases numbered 17, after V lost 4 bases and J lost 8 bases. Looked up from germline, CDR1 is SGHNT and CDR2 is YYREEE (reference sequence). The CDR3 has 17 amino acids. The DNA of the CDR3 is TGTGCCAGCAGCCCTCCCCCCGGGACTAGTGGGTTCGATGAGCAGTTCTTC. This gives the protein CASSPPPGTSGFDEQFF.

V gene TRBV4-1 combines with J gene TRBJ1-1; D may be TRBD1 (6 bases). This CDR3 region has 18 residues. Trimming stripped 1 base from V and 0 bases from J, with 18 bases between. Germline CDR1 is MGHRA and CDR2 is YSYEKL. The CDR3 DNA reads as TGCGCCAGCAGCCAAGTGTCAGGGGCCAACATCATGAACACTGAAGCTTTCTTT. This sequence encodes CASSQVSGANIMNTEAFF.

This clone has only one observation. The chain is built from TRBV5-1 and TRBJ2-7; D call uncertain. The CDR3 loop spans 14 amino acids. Per the germline V gene, CDR1 is SGHRS and CDR2 is YFSETQ. Trimming stripped 0 bases from V and 1 base from J, with 8 bases between. The chain's CDR3 is CASSLDGPSYEQYF. The CDR3 DNA reads TGCGCCAGCAGCTTGGACGGTCCTTCCTACGAGCAGTACTTC.

The rearrangement uses TRBV28 and TRBJ1-1; D uncertain. CDR1 MDHEN and CDR2 SYDVKM come from the germline V gene. V dropped 8 bases and J dropped 6 bases, with 19 bases sitting between them. CDR3 length: 14 amino acids. CDR3 protein: CASVKAGEASEAFF. DNA of the CDR3: TGTGCCAGCGTTAAGGCGGGCGAGGCATCTGAAGCTTTCTTT. The whole variable domain, filled in from reference TRBV28 and TRBJ1-1, reads DVKVTQSSRYLVKRTGEKVFLECVQDMDHENMFWYRQDPGLGLRLIYFSYDVKMKEKGDIPEGYSVSREKKERFSLILESASTNQTSMYLCASVKAGEASEAFFGQGTRLTVV.

This clone was observed a single time. The genes are TRBV6-5 and TRBJ1-1, with D uncertain. CDR3 length: 10 amino acids. Between the trimmed V and J ends, which lost 8 bases and 4 bases, there was a span of 5 bases. Germline CDR1 reads MNHEY; CDR2 reads SVGAGI. This CDR3 reads CASYSTEAFF. The CDR3 bases are TGTGCCAGCTACTCCACTGAAGCTTTCTTT.

The J gene is TRBJ1-2, the V gene TRBV19, with D tentatively TRBD1 (6 bases). V gave up 5 bases and J gave up 4 bases, with 14 bases separating them. Germline V gene sequence: CDR1 LNHDA, CDR2 SQIVND (reference sequence). The CDR3 runs to 14 residues. CDR3 in amino acids: CASSSQGLGYGYTF. The CDR3 coding sequence is TGTGCCAGTAGTTCACAGGGCCTGGGCTATGGCTACACCTTC. Supplemented by reference TRBV19 and TRBJ1-2, the full variable domain reads DGGITQSPKYLFRKEGQNVTLSCEQNLNHDAMYWYRQDPGQGLRLIYYSQIVNDFQKGDIAEGYSVSREKKESFPLTVTSAQKNPTAFYLCASSSQGLGYGYTFGSGTRLTVV.

This clone has a single count. The chain links TRBV7-9 to TRBJ2-1; D might be TRBD1 or TRBD2, each matching 5 bases. V lost 3 bases to trimming and J lost 9 bases, with 6 bases between them. This CDR3 is 11 amino acids long. Per germline, CDR1 SEHNR and CDR2 FQNEAQ (reference sequence). CDR3 region: CASSLGVEQFF. The CDR3 DNA reads as TGTGCCAGCAGCTTGGGGGTTGAGCAGTTCTTC.

This clone was counted only a few times. The chain employs TRBV7-3 and TRBJ1-6, with 9 bases that match TRBD1. The CDR3 covers 15 residues. The germline gives CDR1 SGHTA, CDR2 FQGTGA. V gave up 5 bases and J gave up 7 bases; unmatched junction bases: 6. CDR3 coding DNA: TGTGCCAGCAGCCCCGCCGGACAGGGGAATTCACCCCTCCACTTT. Translating it yields CASSPAGQGNSPLHF.

The V and J genes are TRBV5-4 and TRBJ2-5; 11 nucleotides align to TRBD2. The germline V gene encodes CDR1 SGHNT and CDR2 YYREEE (reference sequence). V was clipped by 4 bases and J by 0 bases; unmatched bases: 5. The CDR3 is made up of 16 amino acids. The CDR3 DNA is TGTGCCAGCAGCCCTGGGACTAGCGGTAACCAAGAGACCCAGTACTTC. Its translation is CASSPGTSGNQETQYF.

This clone was found a few times. The rearrangement uses TRBV19 and TRBJ1-5, with D unclear. Trimming shortened V by 2 bases and J by 6 bases, and 11 bases separated the two germline ends. Germline assignment: CDR1 LNHDA and CDR2 SQIVND (reference sequence). The CDR3 consists of 14 residues. CDR3: CASSIPGWGQPQHF. The CDR3 DNA reads TGTGCCAGTAGTATACCGGGGTGGGGTCAGCCCCAGCATTTT.

Only one count was recorded for this clone. The chain carries TRBV5-1 and TRBJ2-2; 8 nucleotides agree with TRBD1. The CDR3 has 15 residues. Germline V gives CDR1 SGHRS, CDR2 YFSETQ. V was clipped by 0 bases and J by 5 bases; unmatched bases: 3. CDR3 bases: TGCGCCAGCAGCTTGGAGACAGGGGAGACCGGGGAGCTGTTTTTT. Translation gives CASSLETGETGELFF.

V and J are TRBV7-2 and TRBJ1-2; unclear D gene. The CDR3 is 13 amino acids. Germline V gene lookup returns CDR1 SGHTA and CDR2 FQGNSA. Trimming cost V 6 bases and J 1 base, with 9 bases left between them. The CDR3 protein is CASSYDINYGYTF. CDR3 in DNA: TGTGCCAGCAGTTACGACATTAACTATGGCTACACCTTC.

This chain joins TRBV18 and TRBJ2-6, with D perhaps TRBD1 (6 bases). V was pared by 3 bases and J by 1 base, with 16 bases between. Per germline, CDR1 KGHSH and CDR2 LQKENI. The CDR3 is 18 amino acids. The CDR3 protein is CASSPIPLTGSGANVLTF. The DNA of the CDR3 is TGTGCCAGCTCACCGATACCCTTAACAGGGTCTGGGGCCAACGTCCTGACTTTC.